The subject of this entry is one T cell receptor beta chain. No antigen is known for it. Noted time point: peripheral blood 6 weeks after treatment start. The CDR3 is 17 amino acids. CDR1 and CDR2 from the germline V gene are SGHKS and YYEKEE (reference sequence). V was cut by 0 bases and J by 2 bases, with 18 bases left in between. The sample originates from a study of PD-L1 blockade in urothelial cancer. On the study more broadly: Male sex and bladder-origin urothelial cancer were recorded for about 85% of the roughly 30 patients. Blood was analyzed 3 weeks (second dose) and 6 weeks after treatment start. Study conclusions and caveats: Lower than median blood TCR clonality before treatment predicted better survival.

TCRdb's copy holds only in-frame clones and misses some; the assay was immunoSEQ multiplex PCR. The table includes around 21,000 clones, about four fifths detected once. The receptor was derived from a man aged 45-60 years with urothelial cancer. The material was PBMCs, obtained around atezolizumab (anti-PD-L1) treatment. The chain joins TRBV5-5 to TRBJ2-7, with a tentative D call TRBD1 (5 bases). The CDR3 DNA is TGTGCCAGCAGCTTGGAACAGGCCACCTTGACTCCCTACGAGCAGTACTTC. It encodes CASSLEQATLTPYEQYF.